In this sample, the clone carrying this T cell receptor (beta chain) turned up a few times. The antigen remains unidentified. From the RT-PCR reads, TCRdb called clonotypes with MiXCR, one entry per CDR3 protein. The sample has about 160,000 distinct CDR3 sequences; around 9.9% are singletons. After removal of 5 bases from V and 5 bases from J, the junction contained 9 bases not matched to a gene. Germline CDR1 reads MNHEY; CDR2 reads SMNVEV (reference sequence). The CDR3 covers 15 residues. The sample belongs to a study of response to subunit inactivated influenza vaccine. Overall study results and limits: Every seasonal influenza vaccination brings in few new T cells, the authors suggested.

The chain couples TRBV27 to TRBJ2-5; TRBD1 matches 9 bases. This material consisted of non-naive T cells sorted from PBMCs, taken around seven weeks after vaccination. This TCR was sampled from a man over 45 who received an inactivated influenza vaccine. CDR3 nucleotides: TGTGCCAGCAGTCCACAACAGGGGGCACGGGAGACCCAGTACTTC. Protein product: CASSPQQGARETQYF.